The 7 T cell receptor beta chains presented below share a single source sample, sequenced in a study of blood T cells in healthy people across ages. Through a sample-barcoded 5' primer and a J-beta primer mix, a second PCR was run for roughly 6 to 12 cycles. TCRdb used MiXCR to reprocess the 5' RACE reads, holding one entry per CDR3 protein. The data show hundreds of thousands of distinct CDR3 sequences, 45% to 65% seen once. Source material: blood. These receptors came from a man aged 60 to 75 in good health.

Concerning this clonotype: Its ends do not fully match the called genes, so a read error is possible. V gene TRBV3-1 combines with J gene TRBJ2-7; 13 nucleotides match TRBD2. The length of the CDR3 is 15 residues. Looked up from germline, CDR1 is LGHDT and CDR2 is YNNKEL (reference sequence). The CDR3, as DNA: TGTGCCAGTAGCCAAGGGACTAGCGGGAACTACGAGCAGTACTTC. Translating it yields CASSQGTSGNYEQYF.

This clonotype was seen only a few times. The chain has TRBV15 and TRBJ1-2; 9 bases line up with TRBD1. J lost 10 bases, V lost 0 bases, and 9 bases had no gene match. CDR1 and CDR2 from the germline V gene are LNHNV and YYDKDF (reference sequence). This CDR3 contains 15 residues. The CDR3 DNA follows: TGTGCCACCAGCAGAGATAGCGGGACAGGGTTAATCTACACCTTC. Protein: CATSRDSGTGLIYTF.

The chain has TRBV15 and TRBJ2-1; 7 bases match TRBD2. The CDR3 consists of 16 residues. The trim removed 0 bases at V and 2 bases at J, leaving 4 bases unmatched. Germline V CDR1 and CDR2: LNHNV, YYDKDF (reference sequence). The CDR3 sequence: CATSREQRGTYNEQFF. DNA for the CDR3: TGTGCCACCAGCAGAGAACAGCGGGGAACCTACAATGAGCAGTTCTTC.

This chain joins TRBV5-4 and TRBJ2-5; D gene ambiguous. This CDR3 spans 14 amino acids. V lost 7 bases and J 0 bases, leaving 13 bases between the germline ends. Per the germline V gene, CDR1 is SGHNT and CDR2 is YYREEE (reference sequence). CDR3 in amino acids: CASGSRRNQETQYF. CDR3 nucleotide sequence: TGTGCCAGCGGCTCACGAAGGAACCAAGAGACCCAGTACTTC.

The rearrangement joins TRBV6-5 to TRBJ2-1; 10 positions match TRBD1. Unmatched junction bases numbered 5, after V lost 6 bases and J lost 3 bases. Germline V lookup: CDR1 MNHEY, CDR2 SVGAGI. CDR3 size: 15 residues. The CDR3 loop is CASRSGTGVYNEQFF. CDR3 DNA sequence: TGTGCCAGCAGGTCCGGGACAGGGGTCTACAATGAGCAGTTCTTC.

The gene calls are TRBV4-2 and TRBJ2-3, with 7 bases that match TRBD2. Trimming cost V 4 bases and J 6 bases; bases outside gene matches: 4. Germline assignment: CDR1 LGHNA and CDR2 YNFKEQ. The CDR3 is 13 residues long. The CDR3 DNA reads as TGTGCCAGCAGCCTTGGTAGCGGGGATACGCAGTATTTT. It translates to CASSLGSGDTQYF.

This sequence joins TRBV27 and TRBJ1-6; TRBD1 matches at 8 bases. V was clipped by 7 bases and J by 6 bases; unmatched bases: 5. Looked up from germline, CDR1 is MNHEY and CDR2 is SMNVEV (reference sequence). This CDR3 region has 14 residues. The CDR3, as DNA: TGTGCCAGCAATTGGGACAGGCCTAATTCACCCCTCCACTTT. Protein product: CASNWDRPNSPLHF.